This record concerns one T cell receptor (beta chain) sequence. The record originates from a study of patients and donors after allogeneic stem cell transplantation. The CDR3 consists of 19 residues. V shed 4 bases and J 4 bases; nucleotides not matched to a gene: 14. Germline loops: CDR1 LGHDT, CDR2 YNNKEL (reference sequence). Via MiXCR, TCRdb re-called the RT-PCR reads, giving one row per CDR3 protein. The data show hundreds of thousands of distinct CDR3 sequences, 16% seen once. The J gene is TRBJ1-6, the V gene TRBV3-1; TRBD1 agrees at 9 bases. This sequence was found in a human donor who was either an allogeneic HSCT recipient or a stem cell or donor lymphocyte infusion donor (not recorded which). It is not recorded whose cells these are; they may come from a transplant donor. Source material: blood, either unsorted or a sorted T cell fraction (not recorded which). CDR3 loop: CASSPDYLWDRAYNSPLHF. CDR3 DNA: TGTGCCAGCAGCCCCGACTATCTTTGGGACAGGGCTTATAATTCACCCCTCCACTTT.